This T cell receptor beta chain was sequenced during a study of cytomegalovirus exposure and HLA in healthy donors. Findings and caveats of the study: In an earlier analysis, in 620 or so donors, most V segments appeared productive either ~87% or ~30% of the time. Specificity of a few CMV-associated chains for CMV antigens was verified in vitro. A missense variant in DCLRE1C was later tied to TCR beta V- and J-gene trimming. Compared with the roughly 700-donor mean, an Asian-associated ancestry cluster reportedly had fewer N-insertions, according to a later analysis.

Both 60 Vbeta primers and 13 Jbeta primers went into the PCR. Produced via immunoSEQ multiplex PCR; TCRdb's table is partial and in-frame only. This sample contains about 39,000 clones. From germline, CDR1 is SNHLY and CDR2 FYNNEI. This CDR3 comprises 15 residues. V was trimmed by 4 bases and J by 2 bases, leaving 15 bases between them. Regarding this clone: Its cognate antigen is unknown.

This TCR derives from a male donor in good health and CMV-seronegative. Input material: PBMCs. The V call is TRBV2, the J call TRBJ2-7, with D possibly TRBD1 on 6 matching bases. The CDR3 loop reads CASSAPGAEAYEQYF. The CDR3 DNA sequence: TGTGCCAGCAGTGCGCCAGGGGCCGAAGCCTACGAGCAGTACTTC.